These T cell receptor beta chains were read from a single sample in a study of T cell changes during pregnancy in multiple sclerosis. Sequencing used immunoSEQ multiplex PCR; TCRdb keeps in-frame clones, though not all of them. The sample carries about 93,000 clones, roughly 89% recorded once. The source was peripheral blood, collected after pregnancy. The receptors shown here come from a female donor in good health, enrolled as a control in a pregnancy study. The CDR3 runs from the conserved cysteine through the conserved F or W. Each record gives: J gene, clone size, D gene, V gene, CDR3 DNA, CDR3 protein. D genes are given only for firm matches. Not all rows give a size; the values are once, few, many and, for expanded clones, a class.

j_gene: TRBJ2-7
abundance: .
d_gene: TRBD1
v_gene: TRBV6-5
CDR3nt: TGTGCCAGCAGTTACTTACCCGGGACAGGGAGCAACGAGCAGTACTTC
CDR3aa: CASSYLPGTGSNEQYF

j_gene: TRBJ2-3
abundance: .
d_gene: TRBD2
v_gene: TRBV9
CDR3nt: TGTGCCAGCAGCGTAGTTATAACTAGCGGCTTAGATACGCAGTATTTT
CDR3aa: CASSVVITSGLDTQYF

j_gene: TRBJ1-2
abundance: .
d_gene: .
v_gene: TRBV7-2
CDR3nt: TGTGCCAGCAGCCCAAACGCACCGGGAGTTAACTATGGCTACACCTTC
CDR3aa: CASSPNAPGVNYGYTF

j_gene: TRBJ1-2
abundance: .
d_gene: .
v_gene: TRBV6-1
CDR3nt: TGTGCCAGCAGTGCTTCAGGCAGGCCGCCTAAAGGGGATGGCTACACCTTC
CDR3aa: CASSASGRPPKGDGYTF

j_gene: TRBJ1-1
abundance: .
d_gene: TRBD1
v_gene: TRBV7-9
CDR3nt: TGTGCCAGCAGCCCTTACCCTGGACAGGGGGCAGGGGGTGACACTGAAGCTTTCTTT
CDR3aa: CASSPYPGQGAGGDTEAFF

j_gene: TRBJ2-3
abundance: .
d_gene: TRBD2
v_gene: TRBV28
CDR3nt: TGTGCCACCGGAAGCGGGACCCACACAGATACGCAGTATTTT
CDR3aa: CATGSGTHTDTQYF

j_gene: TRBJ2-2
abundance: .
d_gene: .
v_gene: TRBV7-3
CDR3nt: TGTGCCAGCCGGGAAAGGGAGACCGGGGAGCTGTTTTTT
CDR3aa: CASRERETGELFF

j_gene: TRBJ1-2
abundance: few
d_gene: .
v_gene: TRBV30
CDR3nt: TGTGCCTGGAGTGCCTACCACAACTATGGCTACACCTTC
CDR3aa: CAWSAYHNYGYTF

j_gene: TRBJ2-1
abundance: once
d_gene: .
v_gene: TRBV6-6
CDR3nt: TGTGCCAGCAGCGGGCTAGCAGGCGGGTCCTACAATGAGCAGTTCTTC
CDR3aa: CASSGLAGGSYNEQFF

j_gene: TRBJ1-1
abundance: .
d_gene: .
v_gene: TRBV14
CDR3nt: TGTGCCAGCAGCGGAAGGAGACAGACCGTCCCCTCTGAAGCTTTCTTT
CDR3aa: CASSGRRQTVPSEAFF

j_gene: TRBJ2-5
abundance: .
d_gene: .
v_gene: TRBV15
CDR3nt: TGTGCCACCATGAGATCCGAGGTCCAAGAGACCCAGTACTTC
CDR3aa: CATMRSEVQETQYF

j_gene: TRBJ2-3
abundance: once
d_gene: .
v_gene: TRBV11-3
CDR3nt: TGTGCCAGCAGCTTGGGCGCAAGCACAGATACGCAGTATTTT
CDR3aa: CASSLGASTDTQYF

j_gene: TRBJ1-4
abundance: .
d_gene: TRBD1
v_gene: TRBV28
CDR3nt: TGTGCCAGCAGCCAGGGACAGGCGTATGAAAAACTGTTTTTT
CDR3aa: CASSQGQAYEKLFF

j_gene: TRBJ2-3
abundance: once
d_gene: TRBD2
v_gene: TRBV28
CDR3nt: TGTGCCAGCAGTTTATGGGAGCGGGGGGAATCAGATACGCAGTATTTT
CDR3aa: CASSLWERGESDTQYF

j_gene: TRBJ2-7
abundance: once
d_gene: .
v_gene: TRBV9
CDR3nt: TGTGCCAGCAGCCCAACGGTGTCCTACGAGCAGTACTTC
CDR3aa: CASSPTVSYEQYF

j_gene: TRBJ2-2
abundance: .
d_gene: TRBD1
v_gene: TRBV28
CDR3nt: TGTGCCAGCAGTGAAACAGGGGGAAAGACCGGGGAGCTGTTTTTT
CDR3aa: CASSETGGKTGELFF

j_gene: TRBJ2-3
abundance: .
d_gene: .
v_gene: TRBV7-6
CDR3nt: TGTGCCAGCAGCCCGACCCCGGCCGGTCGGACTAGCACAGATACGCAGTATTTT
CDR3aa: CASSPTPAGRTSTDTQYF

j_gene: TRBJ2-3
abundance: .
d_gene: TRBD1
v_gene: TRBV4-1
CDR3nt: TGCGCCAGCAGCCCGACAGGGTCCCACACAGATACGCAGTATTTT
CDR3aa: CASSPTGSHTDTQYF

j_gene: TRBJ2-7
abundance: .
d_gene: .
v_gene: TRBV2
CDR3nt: TGTGCCAGCAGTGGGGCTCCCTACGAGCAGTACTTC
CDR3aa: CASSGAPYEQYF

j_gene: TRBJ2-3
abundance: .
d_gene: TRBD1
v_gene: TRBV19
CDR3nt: TGTGCCAGTAGTGCGGACAGGGGGCAGGGAGATACGCAGTATTTT
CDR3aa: CASSADRGQGDTQYF

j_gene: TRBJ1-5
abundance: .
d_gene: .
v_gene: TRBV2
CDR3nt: TGTGCCAGCACCGCGGGGGAAAGCAATCAGCCCCAGCATTTT
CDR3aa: CASTAGESNQPQHF

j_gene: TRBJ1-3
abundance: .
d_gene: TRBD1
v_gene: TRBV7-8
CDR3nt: TGTGCCAGCAGCCCCGACAGGGTTGGAGGAAACACCATATATTTT
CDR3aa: CASSPDRVGGNTIYF

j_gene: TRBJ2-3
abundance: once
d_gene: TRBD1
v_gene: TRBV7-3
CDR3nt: TGTGCCAGCAGCCGACAGGGTCATGATACGCAGTATTTT
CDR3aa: CASSRQGHDTQYF

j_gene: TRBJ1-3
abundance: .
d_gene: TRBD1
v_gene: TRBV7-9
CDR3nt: TGTGCCAGCAGCTTAGCCTACAGGGGGACTGGAAACACCATATATTTT
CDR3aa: CASSLAYRGTGNTIYF

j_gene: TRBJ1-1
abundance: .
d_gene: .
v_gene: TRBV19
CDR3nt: TGTGCCAGTAGCCGAGGGCCGGCTGAAGCTTTCTTT
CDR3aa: CASSRGPAEAFF

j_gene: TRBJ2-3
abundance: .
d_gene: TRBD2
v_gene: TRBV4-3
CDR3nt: TGCGCCAGCAGCTCCCGGGGCGGGGGGTTTGAAGATACGCAGTATTTT
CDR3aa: CASSSRGGGFEDTQYF

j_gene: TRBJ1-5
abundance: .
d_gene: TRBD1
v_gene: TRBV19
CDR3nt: TGTGCCAGTAGTCCCATGTGGGACAGGGGACTGAGCAATCAGCCCCAGCATTTT
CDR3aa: CASSPMWDRGLSNQPQHF

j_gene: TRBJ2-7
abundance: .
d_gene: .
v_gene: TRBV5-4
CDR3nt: TGTGCCAGCAGCTTACAGGGCTACGAGCAGTACTTC
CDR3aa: CASSLQGYEQYF

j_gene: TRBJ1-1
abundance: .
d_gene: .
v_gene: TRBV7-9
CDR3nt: TGTGCCAGCAGCTTAGAGACAGGAGGAGCTTTCTTT
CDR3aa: CASSLETGGAFF

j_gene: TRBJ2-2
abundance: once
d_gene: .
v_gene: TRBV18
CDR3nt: TGTGCCAGCTCACCTCTGAACGACAGAGCCGGGGAGCTGTTTTTT
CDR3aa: CASSPLNDRAGELFF

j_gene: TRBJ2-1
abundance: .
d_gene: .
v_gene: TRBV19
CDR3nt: TGTGCCAGTAGTGCTAGGCGGGGTTACCTAAATGAGCAGTTCTTC
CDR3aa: CASSARRGYLNEQFF

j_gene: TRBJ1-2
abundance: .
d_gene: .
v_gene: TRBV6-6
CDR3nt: TGTGCCAGCAGGCAGGGGCTCTATGGCTACACCTTC
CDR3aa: CASRQGLYGYTF

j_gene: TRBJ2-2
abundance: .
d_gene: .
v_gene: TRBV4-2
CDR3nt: TGTGCCAGCAGCCAAGTGGGGGCCAGTAGGAGCACCGGGGAGCTGCTTTTT
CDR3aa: CASSQVGASRSTGELLF

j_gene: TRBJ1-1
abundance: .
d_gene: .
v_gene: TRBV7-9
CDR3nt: TGTGCCAGCAGCCTAGGGGGGGAAAAAGCTTTCTTT
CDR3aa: CASSLGGEKAFF

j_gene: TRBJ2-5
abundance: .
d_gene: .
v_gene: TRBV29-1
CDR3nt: TGCAGCGTTGATTCCCATTTAGACCAAGAGACCCAGTACTTC
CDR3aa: CSVDSHLDQETQYF

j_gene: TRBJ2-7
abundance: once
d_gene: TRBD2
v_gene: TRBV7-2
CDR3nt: TGTGCCAGCAGGAACAGCGGGGGGAGTTCCTACGAGCAGTACTTC
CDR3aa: CASRNSGGSSYEQYF

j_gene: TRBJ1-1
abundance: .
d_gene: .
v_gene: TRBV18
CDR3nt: TGTGCCAGCTCACCAAGACTCACCGACACTGAAGCTTTCTTT
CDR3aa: CASSPRLTDTEAFF

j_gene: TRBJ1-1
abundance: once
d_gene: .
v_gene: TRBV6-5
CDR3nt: TGTGCCAGCATTCGGGGAGGTGACACTGAAGCTTTCTTT
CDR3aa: CASIRGGDTEAFF

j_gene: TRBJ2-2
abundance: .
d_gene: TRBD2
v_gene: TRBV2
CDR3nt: TGTGCCAGCAATATCCCTGGGCTAGCGGATAACACCGGGGAGCTGTTTTTT
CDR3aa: CASNIPGLADNTGELFF

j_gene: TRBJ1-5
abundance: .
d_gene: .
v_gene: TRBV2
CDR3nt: TGTGCCAGCAGTCCCGTCCCAGGGAGGGTGTATAGCAATCAGCCCCAGCATTTT
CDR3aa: CASSPVPGRVYSNQPQHF

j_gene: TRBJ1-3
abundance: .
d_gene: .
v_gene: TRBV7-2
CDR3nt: TGTGCCAGCAGCACATCGCGACAGGGAAACACCATATATTTT
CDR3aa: CASSTSRQGNTIYF

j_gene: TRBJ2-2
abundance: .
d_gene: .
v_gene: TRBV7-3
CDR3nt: TGTGCCAGCAGCCTACAGGGAAACACCGGGGAGCTGTTTTTT
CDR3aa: CASSLQGNTGELFF

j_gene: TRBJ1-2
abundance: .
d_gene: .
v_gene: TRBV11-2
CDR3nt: TGTGCCAGCAGTTATTCCTCCTACGGCTACACCTTC
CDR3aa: CASSYSSYGYTF